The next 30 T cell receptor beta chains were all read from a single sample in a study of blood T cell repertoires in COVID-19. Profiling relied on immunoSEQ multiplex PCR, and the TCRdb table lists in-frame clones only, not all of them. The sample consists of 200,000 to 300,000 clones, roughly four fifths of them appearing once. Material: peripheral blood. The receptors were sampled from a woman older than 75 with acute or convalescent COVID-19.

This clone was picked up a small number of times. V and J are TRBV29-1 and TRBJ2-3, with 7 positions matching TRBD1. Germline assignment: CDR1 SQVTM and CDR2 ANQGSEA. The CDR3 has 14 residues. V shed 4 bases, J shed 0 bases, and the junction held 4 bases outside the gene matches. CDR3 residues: CSVGQGRSTDTQYF. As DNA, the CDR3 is TGCAGCGTTGGACAGGGACGGAGCACAGATACGCAGTATTTT.

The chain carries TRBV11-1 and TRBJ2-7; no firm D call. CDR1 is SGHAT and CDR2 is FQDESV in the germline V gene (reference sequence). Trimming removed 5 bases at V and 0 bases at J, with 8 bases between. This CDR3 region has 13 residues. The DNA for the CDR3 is TGTGCCAGCAGCCCCTCGTCCTCCTACGAGCAGTACTTC. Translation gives CASSPSSSYEQYF.

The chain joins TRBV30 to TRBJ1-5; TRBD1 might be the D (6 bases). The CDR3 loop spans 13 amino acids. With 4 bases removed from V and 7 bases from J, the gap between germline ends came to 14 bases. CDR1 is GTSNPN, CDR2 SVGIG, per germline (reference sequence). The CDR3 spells CAWTTGPGQPQHF. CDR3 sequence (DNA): TGTGCCTGGACAACAGGGCCGGGACAGCCCCAGCATTTT.

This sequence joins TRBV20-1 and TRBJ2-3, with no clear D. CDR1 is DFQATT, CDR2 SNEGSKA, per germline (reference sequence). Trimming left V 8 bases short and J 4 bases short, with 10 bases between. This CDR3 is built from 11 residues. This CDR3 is CSPSLADTQYF. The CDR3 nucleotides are TGCAGTCCCTCCCTAGCAGATACGCAGTATTTT.

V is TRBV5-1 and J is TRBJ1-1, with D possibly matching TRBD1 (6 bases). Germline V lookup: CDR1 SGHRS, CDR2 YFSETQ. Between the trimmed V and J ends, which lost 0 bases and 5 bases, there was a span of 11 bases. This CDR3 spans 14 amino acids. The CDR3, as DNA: TGCGCCAGCAGCTTGGACAGGGAAGGGACTGAAGCTTTCTTT. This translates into CASSLDREGTEAFF.

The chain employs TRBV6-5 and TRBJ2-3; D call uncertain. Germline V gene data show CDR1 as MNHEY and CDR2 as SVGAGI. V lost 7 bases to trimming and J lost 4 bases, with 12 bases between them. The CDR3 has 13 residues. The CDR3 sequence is CASTQASPDTQYF. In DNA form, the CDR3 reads TGTGCCAGCACTCAGGCGTCGCCAGATACGCAGTATTTT.

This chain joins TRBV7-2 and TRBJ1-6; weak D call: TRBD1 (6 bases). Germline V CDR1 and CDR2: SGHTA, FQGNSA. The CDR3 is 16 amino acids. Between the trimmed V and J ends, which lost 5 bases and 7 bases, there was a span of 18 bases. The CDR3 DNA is TGTGCCAGCAGCCCCGCTCGTACAGGGAGAAATTCACCCCTCCACTTT. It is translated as CASSPARTGRNSPLHF. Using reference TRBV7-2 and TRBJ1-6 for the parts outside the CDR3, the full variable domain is GAGVSQSPSNKVTEKGKDVELRCDPISGHTALYWYRQSLGQGLEFLIYFQGNSAPDKSGLPSDRFSAERTGGSVSTLTIQRTQQEDSAVYLCASSPARTGRNSPLHFGNGTRLTVT.

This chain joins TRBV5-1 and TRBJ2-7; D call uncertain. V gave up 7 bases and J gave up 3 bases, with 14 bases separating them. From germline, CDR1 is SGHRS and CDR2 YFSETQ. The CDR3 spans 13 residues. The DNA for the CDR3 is TGCGCCAGCCGACTCTCTACCGGCTACGAGCAGTACTTC. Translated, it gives CASRLSTGYEQYF.

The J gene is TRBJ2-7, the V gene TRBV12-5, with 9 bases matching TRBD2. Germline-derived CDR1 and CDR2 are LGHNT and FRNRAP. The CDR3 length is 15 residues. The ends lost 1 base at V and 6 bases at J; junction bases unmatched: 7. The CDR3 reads CASGLDRLAGFEQYF. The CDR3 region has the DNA TGTGCTAGTGGTTTGGACCGTCTAGCGGGGTTCGAGCAGTACTTC. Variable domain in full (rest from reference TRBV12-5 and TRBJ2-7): DARVTQTPRHKVTEMGQEVTMRCQPILGHNTVFWYRQTMMQGLELLAYFRNRAPLDDSGMPKDRFSAEMPDATLATLKIQPSEPRDSAVYFCASGLDRLAGFEQYFGPGTRLTVT.

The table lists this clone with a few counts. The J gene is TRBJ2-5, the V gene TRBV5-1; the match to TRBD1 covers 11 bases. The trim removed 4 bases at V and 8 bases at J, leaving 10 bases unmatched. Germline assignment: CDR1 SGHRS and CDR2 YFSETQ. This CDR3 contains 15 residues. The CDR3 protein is CASSPRTGGVSTQYF. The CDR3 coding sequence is TGCGCCAGCAGCCCTCGGACAGGGGGCGTCTCAACCCAGTACTTC.

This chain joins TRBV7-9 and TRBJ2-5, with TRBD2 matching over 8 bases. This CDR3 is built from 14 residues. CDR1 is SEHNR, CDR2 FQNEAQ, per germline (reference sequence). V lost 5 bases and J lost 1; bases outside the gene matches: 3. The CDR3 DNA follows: TGTGCCAGCAGCCTTAGCGGGGCCCAAGAGACCCAGTACTTC. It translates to CASSLSGAQETQYF.

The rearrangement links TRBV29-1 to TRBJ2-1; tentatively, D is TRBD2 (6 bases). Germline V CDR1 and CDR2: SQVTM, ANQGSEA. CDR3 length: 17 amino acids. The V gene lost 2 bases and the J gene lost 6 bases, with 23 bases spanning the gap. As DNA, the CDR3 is TGCAGCGTTGAAATTCTGTGGGGAGGAGGGTTTGGCAATGAGCAGTTCTTC. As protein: CSVEILWGGGFGNEQFF.

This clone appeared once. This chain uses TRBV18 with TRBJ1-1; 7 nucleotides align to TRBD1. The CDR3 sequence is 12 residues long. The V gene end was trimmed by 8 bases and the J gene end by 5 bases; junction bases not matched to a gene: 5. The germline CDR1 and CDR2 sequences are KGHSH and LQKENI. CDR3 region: CASHRGRTEAFF. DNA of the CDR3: TGTGCCAGCCACAGGGGACGGACTGAAGCTTTCTTT.

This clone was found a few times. The CDR3 reads CASSLGVGGYRTEAFF. CDR3 in DNA: TGTGCCAGCAGCCTTGGGGTAGGGGGATATAGGACTGAAGCTTTCTTT. The genes are TRBV7-7 and TRBJ1-1, with a possible D match to TRBD1 (6 bases). Germline V lookup: CDR1 SSHAT, CDR2 FNYEAQ (reference sequence). This CDR3 region has 16 residues. Between the trimmed V and J ends, which lost 5 bases and 5 bases, there was a span of 21 bases.

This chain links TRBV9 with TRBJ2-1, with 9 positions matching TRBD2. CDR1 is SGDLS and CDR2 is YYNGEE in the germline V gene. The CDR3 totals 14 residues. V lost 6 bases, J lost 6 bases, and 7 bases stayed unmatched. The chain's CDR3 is CASTPRRGGNEQFF. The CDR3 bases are TGTGCCAGCACCCCCCGGCGGGGGGGCAATGAGCAGTTCTTC.

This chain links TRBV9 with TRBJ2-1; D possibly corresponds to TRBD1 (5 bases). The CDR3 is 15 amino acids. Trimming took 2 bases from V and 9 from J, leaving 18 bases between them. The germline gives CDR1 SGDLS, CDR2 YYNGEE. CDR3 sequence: CASSVTSRGWGEQFF. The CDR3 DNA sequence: TGTGCCAGCAGCGTCACCTCTAGGGGCTGGGGTGAGCAGTTCTTC.

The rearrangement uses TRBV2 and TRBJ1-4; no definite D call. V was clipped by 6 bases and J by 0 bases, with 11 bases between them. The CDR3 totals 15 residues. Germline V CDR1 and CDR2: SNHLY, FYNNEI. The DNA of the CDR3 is TGTGCCAGCAGGGCTCAGGCTGCAACTAATGAAAAACTGTTTTTT. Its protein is CASRAQAATNEKLFF.

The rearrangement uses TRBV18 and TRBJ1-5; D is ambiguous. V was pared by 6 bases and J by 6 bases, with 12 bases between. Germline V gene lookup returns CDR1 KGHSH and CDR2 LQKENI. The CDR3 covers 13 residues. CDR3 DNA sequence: TGTGCCAGCTCTTCCGGGTCGACTCAGCCCCAGCATTTT. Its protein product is CASSSGSTQPQHF.

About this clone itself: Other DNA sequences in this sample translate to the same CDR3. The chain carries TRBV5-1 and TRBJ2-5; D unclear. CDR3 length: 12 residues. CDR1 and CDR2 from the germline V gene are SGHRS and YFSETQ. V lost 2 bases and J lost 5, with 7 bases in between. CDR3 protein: CASSFPGETQYF. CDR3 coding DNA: TGCGCCAGCAGCTTCCCCGGTGAGACCCAGTACTTC.

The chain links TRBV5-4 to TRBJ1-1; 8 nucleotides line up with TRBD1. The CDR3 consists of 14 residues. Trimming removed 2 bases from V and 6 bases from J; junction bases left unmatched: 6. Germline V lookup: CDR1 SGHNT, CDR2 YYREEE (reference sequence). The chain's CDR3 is CASSLDRGSPEAFF. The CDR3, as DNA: TGTGCCAGCAGCTTAGACAGGGGTAGTCCTGAAGCTTTCTTT.

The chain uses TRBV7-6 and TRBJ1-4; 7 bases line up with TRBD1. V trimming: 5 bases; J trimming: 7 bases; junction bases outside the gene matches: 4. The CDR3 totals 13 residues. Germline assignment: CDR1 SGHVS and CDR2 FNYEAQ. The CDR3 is CASSHRGTEKLFF. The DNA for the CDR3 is TGTGCCAGCAGCCACAGGGGAACTGAAAAACTGTTTTTT.

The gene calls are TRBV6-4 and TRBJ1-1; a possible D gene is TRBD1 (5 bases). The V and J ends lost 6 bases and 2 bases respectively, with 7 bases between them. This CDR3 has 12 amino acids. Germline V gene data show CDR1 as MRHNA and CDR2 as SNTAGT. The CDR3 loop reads CASRGHNTEAFF. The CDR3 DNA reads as TGTGCCAGCAGAGGACACAACACTGAAGCTTTCTTT.

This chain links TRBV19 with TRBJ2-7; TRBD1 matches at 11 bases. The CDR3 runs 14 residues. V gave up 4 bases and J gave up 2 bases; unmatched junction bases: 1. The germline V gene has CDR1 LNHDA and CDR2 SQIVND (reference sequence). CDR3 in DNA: TGTGCCAGTAGTAGGGGACAGGGGGCCTACGAGCAGTACTTC. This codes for CASSRGQGAYEQYF.

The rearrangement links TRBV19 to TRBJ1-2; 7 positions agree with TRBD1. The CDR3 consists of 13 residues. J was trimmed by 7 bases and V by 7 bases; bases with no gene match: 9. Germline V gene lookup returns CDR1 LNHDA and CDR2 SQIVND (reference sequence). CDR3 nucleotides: TGTGCCAGTACTAGACAGGGACAGATTGGCTACACCTTC. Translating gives CASTRQGQIGYTF. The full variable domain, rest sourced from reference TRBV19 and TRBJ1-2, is DGGITQSPKYLFRKEGQNVTLSCEQNLNHDAMYWYRQDPGQGLRLIYYSQIVNDFQKGDIAEGYSVSREKKESFPLTVTSAQKNPTAFYLCASTRQGQIGYTFGSGTRLTVV.

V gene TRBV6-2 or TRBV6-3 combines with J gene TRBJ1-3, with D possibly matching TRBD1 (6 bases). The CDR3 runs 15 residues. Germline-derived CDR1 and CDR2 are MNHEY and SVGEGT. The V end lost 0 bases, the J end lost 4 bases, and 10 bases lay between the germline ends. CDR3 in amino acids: CASSYSGGRGNTIYF. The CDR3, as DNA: TGTGCCAGCAGTTACTCGGGGGGGCGCGGAAACACCATATATTTT.

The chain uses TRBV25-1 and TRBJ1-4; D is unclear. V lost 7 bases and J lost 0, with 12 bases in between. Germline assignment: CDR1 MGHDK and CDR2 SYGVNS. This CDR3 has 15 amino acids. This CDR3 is CASNGGDATNEKLFF. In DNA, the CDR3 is TGTGCCAGCAATGGAGGTGACGCAACTAATGAAAAACTGTTTTTT.

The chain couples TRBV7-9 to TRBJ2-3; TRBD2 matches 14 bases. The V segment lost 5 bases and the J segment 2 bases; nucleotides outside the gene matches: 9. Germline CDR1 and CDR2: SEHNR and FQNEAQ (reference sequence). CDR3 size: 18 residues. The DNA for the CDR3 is TGTGCCAGCAGCCTTGGACTAGCGGGGGGCCTGAACACAGATACGCAGTATTTT. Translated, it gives CASSLGLAGGLNTDTQYF.

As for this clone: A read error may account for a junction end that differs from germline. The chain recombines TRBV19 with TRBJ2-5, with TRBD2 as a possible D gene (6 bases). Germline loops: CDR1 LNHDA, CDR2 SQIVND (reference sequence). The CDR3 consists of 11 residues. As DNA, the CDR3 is TGCTGGAGGGGAATAAGAGAGACCCAGTACTTC. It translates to CWRGIRETQYF.

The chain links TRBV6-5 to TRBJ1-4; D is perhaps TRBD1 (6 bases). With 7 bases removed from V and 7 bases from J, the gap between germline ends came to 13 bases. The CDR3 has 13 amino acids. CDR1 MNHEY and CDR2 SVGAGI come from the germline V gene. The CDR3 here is CASMAGAGEKLFF. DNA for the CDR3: TGTGCCAGCATGGCAGGGGCGGGTGAAAAACTGTTTTTT.

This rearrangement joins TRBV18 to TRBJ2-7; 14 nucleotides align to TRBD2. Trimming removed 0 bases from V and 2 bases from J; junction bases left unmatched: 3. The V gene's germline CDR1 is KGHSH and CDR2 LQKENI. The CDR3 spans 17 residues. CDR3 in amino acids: CASSPPTSGGGTYEQYF. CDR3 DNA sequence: TGTGCCAGCTCACCACCGACTAGCGGGGGGGGTACCTACGAGCAGTACTTC.